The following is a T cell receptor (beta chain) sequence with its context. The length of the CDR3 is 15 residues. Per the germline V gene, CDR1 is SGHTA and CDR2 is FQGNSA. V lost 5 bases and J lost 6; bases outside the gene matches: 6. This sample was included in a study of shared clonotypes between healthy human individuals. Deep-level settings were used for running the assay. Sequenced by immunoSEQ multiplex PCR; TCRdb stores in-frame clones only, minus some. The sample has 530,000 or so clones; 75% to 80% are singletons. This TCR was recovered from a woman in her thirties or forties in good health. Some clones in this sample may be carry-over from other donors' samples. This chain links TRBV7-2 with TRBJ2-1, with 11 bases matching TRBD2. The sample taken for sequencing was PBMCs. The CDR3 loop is CASSLLAGGLNEQFF. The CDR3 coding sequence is TGTGCCAGCAGCCTCCTAGCGGGAGGCCTCAATGAGCAGTTCTTC.